The TCR beta chain under discussion was sequenced for a study of cytotoxic CD8 clonotypes in ibrutinib-treated CLL. Trimming stripped 0 bases from V and 6 bases from J, with 14 bases between. The CDR3 is made up of 14 amino acids. Germline V gene sequence: CDR1 GTSNPN, CDR2 SVGIG (reference sequence). The table lists this clone with a count of one. Assay: immunoSEQ multiplex PCR; the TCRdb copy retains only in-frame clones and omits some. The sample has more than 200,000 clones; just under 80% are singletons. The chain joins TRBV30 to TRBJ1-2; D is ambiguous. Sequencing used PBMCs, obtained after 12 months of ibrutinib treatment. This sequence originates from a human donor with chronic lymphocytic leukemia. CDR3 protein: CAWSVGGSVNGYTF. Written as DNA, the CDR3 is TGTGCCTGGAGTGTAGGCGGAAGCGTAAATGGCTACACCTTC.